Shown below are 3 T cell receptor beta chains from a single sample sequenced in a study of shared clonotypes between healthy human individuals. TCRdb's table, derived via immunoSEQ multiplex PCR, lists solely in-frame clones and lacks some. This sample has about 1.5 million clones; approximately 98% occur once, and the top ten carry around 0.47%. The sample consisted of naive CD4+ T cells sorted from blood. Subset here: CD45RA+ positively selected. These receptors all stem from a man aged 25 to 40 in good health.

The chain joins TRBV10-3 to TRBJ1-5; TRBD1 is a possible D gene (6 bases). V was cut by 0 bases and J by 0 bases, with 18 bases left in between. The germline CDR1 and CDR2 sequences are ENHRY and SYGVKD. The CDR3 covers 19 residues. The CDR3 is CAISESRVEGGDSNQPQHF. DNA of the CDR3: TGTGCCATCAGTGAGTCGAGGGTCGAGGGGGGTGATAGCAATCAGCCCCAGCATTTT.

V and J are TRBV7-6 and TRBJ1-4, with no clear D. Germline V CDR1 and CDR2: SGHVS, FNYEAQ. Trimming took 2 bases from V and 0 from J, leaving 4 bases between them. This CDR3 region has 14 residues. The CDR3 DNA follows: TGTGCCAGCAGCTTACTGTCAACTAATGAAAAACTGTTTTTT. Amino acids: CASSLLSTNEKLFF.

V is TRBV5-1 and J is TRBJ2-2, with a possible D match to TRBD2 (6 bases). CDR1 and CDR2 from the germline V gene are SGHRS and YFSETQ. The CDR3 is made up of 14 amino acids. V lost 3 bases and J lost 4, with 10 bases in between. The CDR3 region is CASSSGTPTGELFF. The CDR3 DNA reads TGCGCCAGCAGCTCCGGGACTCCCACCGGGGAGCTGTTTTTT.